A single sample gave rise to the 21 T cell receptor beta chains below, sequenced in a study of shared clonotypes between healthy human individuals. Sequencing was performed with immunoSEQ multiplex PCR; in TCRdb, only in-frame clones are kept and a portion is missing. The table shows 1,500,000 or so clones, with approximately 98.5% occurring only once. The material sequenced was naive CD4+ T cells sorted from blood. Subset of the sample: CD45RA+ positively selected. The receptors derive from a man aged 25 to 45 in good health.

The V call is TRBV18, the J call TRBJ2-1, with 8 bases that match TRBD2. The CDR3 loop spans 19 amino acids. Per germline, CDR1 KGHSH and CDR2 LQKENI. J lost 0 bases, V lost 2 bases, and 12 bases had no gene match. Here the CDR3 reads CASSPIGLAGLSSYNEQFF. The CDR3 DNA reads as TGTGCCAGCTCACCAATTGGCCTAGCGGGTTTAAGCTCCTACAATGAGCAGTTCTTC.

The chain joins TRBV10-2 to TRBJ2-6, with 12 bases matching TRBD1. V shed 7 bases, J shed 4 bases, and the junction held 8 bases outside the gene matches. The CDR3 has 17 amino acids. Germline V gene sequence: CDR1 WSHSY, CDR2 SAAADI. DNA for the CDR3: TGCGCCAGCACGCGGGACAGGGGGCCCTCCGGGGCCAACGTCCTGACTTTC. It encodes CASTRDRGPSGANVLTF.

This clone appeared once. The chain uses TRBV5-1 and TRBJ2-3; maybe TRBD2 (6 bases). This CDR3 is 15 amino acids long. V was pared by 5 bases and J by 0 bases, with 13 bases between. Germline lookup yields CDR1 SGHRS and CDR2 YFSETQ. CDR3 loop: CASRSNSGSTDTQYF. CDR3 in DNA: TGCGCCAGCAGATCCAATAGCGGTAGCACAGATACGCAGTATTTT.

The rearrangement uses TRBV7-9 and TRBJ2-1; TRBD2 matches at 12 bases. Germline CDR1 and CDR2: SEHNR and FQNEAQ (reference sequence). The CDR3 spans 17 residues. V gave up 5 bases and J gave up 6 bases; unmatched junction bases: 11. The CDR3 region has the DNA TGTGCCAGCAGCCTGGTCCTCCTAGCGGGAGGGGGCAATGAGCAGTTCTTC. This gives the protein CASSLVLLAGGGNEQFF.

V gene TRBV10-1 combines with J gene TRBJ2-2; D ambiguous. V gave up 5 bases and J gave up 9 bases, with 16 bases separating them. The CDR3 is 14 amino acids. The germline gives CDR1 WNHNN, CDR2 SYGVQD (reference sequence). The CDR3 sequence is CASSSGSNPRELFF. Written as DNA, the CDR3 is TGCGCCAGCAGTTCGGGCTCAAATCCCCGGGAGCTGTTTTTT.

V and J are TRBV10-2 and TRBJ2-3; 11 bases line up with TRBD2. CDR3 length equals 16 residues. The trim removed 9 bases at V and 2 bases at J, leaving 10 bases unmatched. The germline gives CDR1 WSHSY, CDR2 SAAADI. CDR3 region: CASRPSTSGITDTQYF. CDR3 coding DNA: TGCGCCAGTCGGCCTTCGACTAGCGGGATCACAGATACGCAGTATTTT.

A word on this clone: Other DNA sequences in the same sample also yield this CDR3. V gene TRBV27 combines with J gene TRBJ2-5; D might be TRBD2 (5 bases). The CDR3 has 12 residues. The V end was cut by 3 bases, the J end by 4 bases, with 6 bases between. Looked up from germline, CDR1 is MNHEY and CDR2 is SMNVEV (reference sequence). Here the CDR3 reads CASSFRGETQYF. The CDR3 DNA follows: TGTGCCAGCAGTTTCCGGGGAGAGACCCAGTACTTC.

This chain connects TRBV5-6 to TRBJ2-5, with 8 bases aligning to TRBD1. CDR1 is SGHDT and CDR2 is YYEEEE in the germline V gene. The CDR3 extends over 14 amino acids. V was pared by 1 base and J by 5 bases, with 4 bases of the junction left unmatched. The CDR3 spells CASSLQGASETQYF. The CDR3 DNA sequence: TGTGCCAGCAGCTTGCAGGGGGCTAGCGAGACCCAGTACTTC.

V usage is TRBV9 and J usage is TRBJ2-3, with TRBD1 matching over 9 bases. Losses at the gene ends were 4 bases for V and 3 bases for J; bases not matched to a gene: 3. CDR1 SGDLS and CDR2 YYNGEE come from the germline V gene. The CDR3 spans 14 residues. CDR3 residues: CASSIGQGTDTQYF. The CDR3 bases are TGTGCCAGCAGCATAGGACAGGGGACAGATACGCAGTATTTT.

This clone was seen only once. The V call is TRBV2, the J call TRBJ2-5; maybe TRBD2 (6 bases). Germline lookup yields CDR1 SNHLY and CDR2 FYNNEI. The V gene lost 7 bases and the J gene lost 5 bases, with 23 bases spanning the gap. CDR3 length equals 16 residues. CDR3 nucleotides: TGTGCCAGCACTCTGGGGCTAGCGAGACCTCAGGAGACCCAGTACTTC. Translation gives CASTLGLARPQETQYF.

The J gene is TRBJ2-1, the V gene TRBV27; D may be TRBD2 (6 bases). Trimming cost V 1 base and J 5 bases, with 12 bases left between them. The germline CDR1 and CDR2 sequences are MNHEY and SMNVEV (reference sequence). This CDR3 is 15 amino acids long. CDR3 residues: CASSLLRGTDNEQFF. The CDR3 DNA follows: TGTGCCAGCAGTTTATTACGCGGGACCGACAATGAGCAGTTCTTC.

The sample holds one count of this clone. The gene calls are TRBV10-1 and TRBJ2-1, with D possibly matching TRBD2 (6 bases). CDR1 is WNHNN and CDR2 is SYGVQD in the germline V gene (reference sequence). This CDR3 is built from 11 residues. Trimming removed 4 bases from V and 9 bases from J, with 7 bases in between. DNA for the CDR3: TGCGCCAGCAGTGTTAGCGGTGAGCAGTTCTTC. It is translated as CASSVSGEQFF.

About this clone: The same CDR3 is also encoded by other DNA sequences in this sample. The chain joins TRBV20-1 to TRBJ2-1; D uncertain. CDR3 length: 11 amino acids. The germline V gene encodes CDR1 DFQATT and CDR2 SNEGSKA (reference sequence). V was clipped by 6 bases and J by 7 bases, with 10 bases between them. Here the CDR3 DNA reads TGCAGTGCCCGTCGGGTGAATGAGCAGTTCTTC. Translation: CSARRVNEQFF.

The chain has TRBV7-9 and TRBJ2-7; D is unresolved. V lost 4 bases to trimming and J lost 6 bases, with 16 bases between them. The CDR3 consists of 14 residues. CDR1 is SEHNR, CDR2 FQNEAQ, per germline (reference sequence). The CDR3, as DNA: TGTGCCAGCAGCTCTGACTGGACCTCCGCCGAGCAGTACTTC. Translated: CASSSDWTSAEQYF.

The V call is TRBV7-3, the J call TRBJ1-2; D unclear. The V gene lost 4 bases and the J gene lost 4 bases, with 13 bases spanning the gap. The CDR3 sequence is 14 residues long. Looked up from germline, CDR1 is SGHTA and CDR2 is FQGTGA. CDR3 nucleotides: TGTGCCAGCAGCTCAGAACCCAAATCCTATGGCTACACCTTC. Protein sequence: CASSSEPKSYGYTF.

About this clone: The same CDR3 arises from other DNA sequences in this sample as well. The chain employs TRBV20-1 and TRBJ2-3; D call uncertain. The CDR3 has 11 amino acids. Germline V CDR1 and CDR2: DFQATT, SNEGSKA (reference sequence). Trimming pared 1 base from V and 6 bases from J, leaving 5 bases between. The CDR3 region has the DNA TGCAGTGCTAGAGGGACGGATACGCAGTATTTT. Its translation is CSARGTDTQYF.

The chain links TRBV28 to TRBJ2-7; perhaps TRBD1 as D (6 bases). The germline V and J ends were trimmed by 10 bases and 0 bases, with 16 bases remaining between them. The germline V gene encodes CDR1 MDHEN and CDR2 SYDVKM. The CDR3 runs to 14 residues. For the CDR3, the DNA is TGTGCCACTAATAGACAGGTTGGCTCCTACGAGCAGTACTTC. Translating it yields CATNRQVGSYEQYF. Complete variable domain (other parts from reference TRBV28 and TRBJ2-7): DVKVTQSSRYLVKRTGEKVFLECVQDMDHENMFWYRQDPGLGLRLIYFSYDVKMKEKGDIPEGYSVSREKKERFSLILESASTNQTSMYLCATNRQVGSYEQYFGPGTRLTVT.

Comments on this clone: Within the sample, other DNA sequences also encode this same CDR3. The chain links TRBV2 to TRBJ2-5; D might be TRBD2 (6 bases). The length of the CDR3 is 11 residues. CDR1 SNHLY and CDR2 FYNNEI come from the germline V gene. V was trimmed by 6 bases and J by 5 bases, leaving 7 bases between them. The CDR3 loop is CASREGETQYF. The CDR3 DNA reads as TGTGCCAGCAGGGAGGGTGAGACCCAGTACTTC. Full variable domain (remainder filled in from reference TRBV2 and TRBJ2-5): EPEVTQTPSHQVTQMGQEVILRCVPISNHLYFYWYRQILGQKVEFLVSFYNNEISEKSEIFDDQFSVERPDGSNFTLKIRSTKLEDSAMYFCASREGETQYFGPGTRLLVL.

The V gene is TRBV11-3, the J gene TRBJ2-5; D might be TRBD1 (6 bases). In germline, CDR1 is SGHNT, CDR2 YENEEA. V shed 4 bases and J shed 5 bases, with 17 bases lying between them. The CDR3 loop spans 15 amino acids. The CDR3 loop reads CASSSSGTLWETQYF. The CDR3 bases are TGTGCCAGCAGCTCCTCCGGGACACTTTGGGAGACCCAGTACTTC.

This CDR3 reads CASSPPSRDSQETQYF. The CDR3 DNA sequence: TGTGCCAGCTCACCCCCCTCCCGGGACAGCCAAGAGACCCAGTACTTC. V is TRBV18 and J is TRBJ2-5; TRBD1 matches 7 bases. CDR3 length equals 16 residues. Germline CDR1 KGHSH, CDR2 LQKENI. Trimming took 3 bases from V and 1 from J; bases not matched to a gene: 8.

This sequence joins TRBV5-1 and TRBJ2-1; 15 bases fit TRBD2. The CDR3 contains 16 residues. The germline V gene has CDR1 SGHRS and CDR2 YFSETQ. Trimming cost V 4 bases and J 7 bases; bases outside gene matches: 6. This CDR3 is CASSNGLAGGPNEQFF. The CDR3 DNA is TGCGCCAGCAGCAACGGACTAGCGGGAGGGCCGAATGAGCAGTTCTTC.